This TCR beta chain derives from a study of CD8 T cells in Susac syndrome. 0.5 to 1 ug RNA was reverse transcribed with random hexamers. From the immunoSEQ multiplex PCR reads, TCRdb called clonotypes with MiXCR, one entry per CDR3 protein. The profile shows 100,000 to 150,000 distinct CDR3 sequences, under 96% of them singletons. CD8+ and CD4+ blood T cells underwent TCR beta sequencing. TEMRA cells were FACS-enriched and CD8+ and CD4+ T cells negatively isolated. V was trimmed by 5 bases and J by 2 bases, leaving 13 bases between them. CDR3 length equals 14 residues. Germline V gives CDR1 SGHTA, CDR2 FQGTGA.

The sample was CD4+ T cells from PBMCs. The J gene is TRBJ2-7, the V gene TRBV7-3; maybe TRBD1 (5 bases). The source of this sequence is a human donor with Susac syndrome. The CDR3 protein is CASSLGPMAYEQYF. The CDR3 DNA reads TGTGCCAGCAGCCTGGGGCCCATGGCCTACGAGCAGTACTTC.